The 17 T cell receptor beta chains reported below all come from one sample, sequenced in a study of Ad26.COV2.S vaccination and SARS-CoV-2 variants. Data came from immunoSEQ multiplex PCR; TCRdb stores just in-frame clones and leaves some out. Of about 350,000 clones detected, about 91% appear once; the ten largest clones hold 3.9%. Specimen: peripheral blood, collected after recovery from COVID-19. The receptor source for this set is a human donor who had recovered from COVID-19.

This chain links TRBV6-5 with TRBJ1-3; TRBD1 matches 7 bases. Germline lookup yields CDR1 MNHEY and CDR2 SVGAGI. The CDR3 spans 16 residues. J gave up 1 base and V 0 bases, and 3 bases lay outside the gene matches. The CDR3 loop is CASSYSNRGSGNTIYF. In DNA form, the CDR3 reads TGTGCCAGCAGTTACTCGAACAGGGGATCTGGAAACACCATATATTTT.

Notes on this clone: Other nucleotide sequences in the sample specify the same CDR3. The J gene is TRBJ1-5, the V gene TRBV12-5, with TRBD1 identical over 8 bases. Unmatched junction bases numbered 5, after V lost 5 bases and J lost 5 bases. The CDR3 spans 14 residues. Germline V gene sequence: CDR1 LGHNT, CDR2 FRNRAP. In nucleotides, the CDR3 is TGTGCTAGTGGTAGGGGACAGGACCATCAGCCCCAGCATTTT. This gives the protein CASGRGQDHQPQHF.

V usage is TRBV6-5 and J usage is TRBJ1-1; D not certain. This CDR3 is 12 amino acids long. From germline, CDR1 is MNHEY and CDR2 SVGAGI. With 8 bases removed from V and 6 bases from J, the gap between germline ends came to 13 bases. CDR3 coding DNA: TGTGCCAGCCATGCCCCTCGGCCTGAAGCTTTCTTT. Protein sequence: CASHAPRPEAFF.

This clone was seen once. This chain connects TRBV11-2 to TRBJ1-2, with D perhaps TRBD1 (5 bases). This CDR3 is 13 amino acids long. Germline V gene lookup returns CDR1 SGHAT and CDR2 FQNNGV. V lost 6 bases to trimming and J lost 6 bases, with 14 bases between them. The CDR3 region has the DNA TGTGCCAGCAGGCTAGGGGCAGGCAATGGCTACACCTTC. This gives the protein CASRLGAGNGYTF.

The rearrangement joins TRBV5-1 to TRBJ2-2, with D possibly TRBD2 on 6 matching bases. Germline V gene lookup returns CDR1 SGHRS and CDR2 YFSETQ. V lost 5 bases and J 4 bases, leaving 12 bases between the germline ends. The CDR3 sequence is 14 residues long. The CDR3: CASRIGGSTGELFF. The DNA for the CDR3 is TGCGCCAGCAGAATTGGGGGGAGCACCGGGGAGCTGTTTTTT. The whole variable domain, filled in from reference TRBV5-1 and TRBJ2-2, reads KAGVTQTPRYLIKTRGQQVTLSCSPISGHRSVSWYQQTPGQGLQFLFEYFSETQRNKGNFPGRFSGRQFSNSRSEMNVSTLELGDSALYLCASRIGGSTGELFFGEGSRLTVL.

J is TRBJ2-5 and V is TRBV27; D unclear. Trimming took 5 bases from V and 1 from J, leaving 14 bases between them. The germline gives CDR1 MNHEY, CDR2 SMNVEV (reference sequence). The CDR3 is 15 amino acids. CDR3 residues: CASSPPPGVQETQYF. CDR3 sequence (DNA): TGTGCCAGCAGTCCCCCACCGGGCGTCCAAGAGACCCAGTACTTC.

This rearrangement joins TRBV9 to TRBJ1-2; a possible D gene is TRBD1 (6 bases). The CDR3 is made up of 14 amino acids. V was trimmed by 3 bases and J by 1 base, leaving 10 bases between them. Germline CDR1 is SGDLS and CDR2 is YYNGEE. CDR3 sequence reads: CASSGSDSNYGYTF. CDR3 in DNA: TGTGCCAGCAGCGGCTCGGACAGTAACTATGGCTACACCTTC.

The chain recombines TRBV10-3 with TRBJ1-3; maybe TRBD1 (6 bases). V gave up 5 bases and J gave up 0 bases, with 11 bases separating them. This CDR3 is built from 15 residues. Germline V gives CDR1 ENHRY, CDR2 SYGVKD. The CDR3 is CAISRRTDSGNTIYF. The CDR3 nucleotides are TGTGCCATCAGTAGGCGGACAGACTCTGGAAACACCATATATTTT.

The rearrangement uses TRBV3-1 (or the pseudogene TRBV3-2) and TRBJ1-4; 8 positions agree with TRBD1. The germline gives CDR1 LGHDT, CDR2 YNNKEL (reference sequence). Losses at the gene ends were 2 bases for V and 13 bases for J; bases not matched to a gene: 12. The CDR3 consists of 15 residues. The CDR3, as DNA: TGTGCCAGCAGCCAATATGACAGGGGCCGTAGGGTACTGTTTTTT. Protein product: CASSQYDRGRRVLFF.

The chain employs TRBV13 and TRBJ1-2; no reliable D call. This CDR3 region has 12 residues. V lost 3 bases, J lost 8 bases, and 10 bases lay in between. Germline values: CDR1 PRHDT, CDR2 FYEKMQ (reference sequence). CDR3 sequence (DNA): TGTGCCAGCAGCTTCACGTATGAGGGCTACACCTTC. Translation: CASSFTYEGYTF.

The count of this clone is one. DNA of the CDR3: TGCAGTGCTAGTGACGGTAAAGGCTACACCTTC. As protein: CSASDGKGYTF. V and J are TRBV20-1 and TRBJ1-2; D is unresolved. The V gene's germline CDR1 is DFQATT and CDR2 SNEGSKA (reference sequence). V gave up 3 bases and J gave up 8 bases, with 10 bases separating them. CDR3 length: 11 amino acids.

The chain employs TRBV3-1 (or the pseudogene TRBV3-2) and TRBJ2-7; D ambiguous. Trimming took off 1 base at V and 4 bases at J, with 11 bases between the two ends. Germline CDR1 is LGHDT and CDR2 is YNNKEL (reference sequence). The CDR3 has 14 amino acids. CDR3 region: CASSQAPLGYEQYF. CDR3 DNA: TGTGCCAGCAGCCAAGCCCCTTTGGGATACGAGCAGTACTTC.

This chain links TRBV5-6 with TRBJ2-3, with D tentatively TRBD1 or TRBD2 (5 bases each). CDR3 length equals 15 residues. Germline V CDR1 and CDR2: SGHDT, YYEEEE. Trimming left V 0 bases short and J 7 bases short, with 15 bases between. The CDR3 sequence: CASSLAGTGLYTQYF. CDR3 sequence (DNA): TGTGCCAGCAGCTTGGCCGGGACCGGCTTGTATACGCAGTATTTT.

This chain links TRBV6-5 with TRBJ2-4, with a possible D match to TRBD1 (5 bases). There are 14 residues in the CDR3. V lost 4 bases and J 1 base, leaving 8 bases between the germline ends. Germline V gene data show CDR1 as MNHEY and CDR2 as SVGAGI. The CDR3 loop is CASSWGSAKNIQYF. The CDR3 DNA follows: TGTGCCAGCAGTTGGGGCAGCGCCAAAAACATTCAGTACTTC.

The chain is built from TRBV7-9 and TRBJ1-6, with TRBD1 as a possible D gene (5 bases). Trimming removed 5 bases at V and 14 bases at J, with 22 bases between. Per the germline V gene, CDR1 is SEHNR and CDR2 is FQNEAQ (reference sequence). CDR3 length: 15 residues. This CDR3 reads CASSVHGGVSVTLHF. The DNA for the CDR3 is TGTGCCAGCAGCGTCCACGGGGGGGTTAGTGTGACCCTCCACTTT.

The CDR3 region has the DNA TGTGCCAGCAGCTTGGGACAGATCATATATAGCAATCAGCCCCAGCATTTT. This sequence encodes CASSLGQIIYSNQPQHF. The rearrangement links TRBV5-5 to TRBJ1-5, with a weak D call TRBD1 (5 bases). Germline V gives CDR1 SGHKS, CDR2 YYEKEE (reference sequence). This CDR3 has 17 residues. Trimming cost V 0 bases and J 0 bases, with 13 bases left between them. Full variable domain (remainder filled in from reference TRBV5-5 and TRBJ1-5): DAGVTQSPTHLIKTRGQQVTLRCSPISGHKSVSWYQQVLGQGPQFIFQYYEKEERGRGNFPDRFSARQFPNYSSELNVNALLLGDSALYLCASSLGQIIYSNQPQHFGDGTRLSIL.

This sequence joins TRBV3-1 (or the pseudogene TRBV3-2) and TRBJ1-6, with D maybe TRBD1 (5 bases). Germline values: CDR1 LGHDT, CDR2 YNNKEL (reference sequence). V lost 0 bases to trimming and J lost 9 bases, with 15 bases between them. The CDR3 runs to 16 residues. For the CDR3, the DNA is TGTGCCAGCAGCCAAGATCCGAGGGGCGGCGGTTCACCCCTCCACTTT. This translates into CASSQDPRGGGSPLHF.